These 19 T cell receptor beta chains were sequenced from one sample in a study of T cell repertoires in cytomegalovirus infection. Each CDR3 protein gets one entry after TCRdb re-called the reads with MiXCR. The sample contains 740,000 or so distinct CDR3 sequences, roughly 35% of which appear only once. The material sequenced was PBMCs. These receptors were collected from a human donor in good health (CMV status not recorded). Some clones in this sample may be carry-over from other donors' samples.

Many counts were recorded for this clonotype. The genes are TRBV7-8 and TRBJ2-1, with TRBD2 matching over 7 bases. The length of the CDR3 is 16 residues. Germline V gene data show CDR1 as SGHVS and CDR2 as FQNEAQ. After removal of 4 bases from V and 5 bases from J, the junction contained 11 bases not matched to a gene. CDR3 sequence: CASSSRGGRPNNEQFF. In nucleotides, the CDR3 is TGTGCCAGCAGCTCCCGTGGCGGGAGACCCAACAATGAGCAGTTCTTC.

V and J are TRBV11-2 and TRBJ2-7, with 8 positions matching TRBD2. The CDR3 is made up of 15 amino acids. Germline values: CDR1 SGHAT, CDR2 FQNNGV. Trimming at V came to 5 bases and at J to 6 bases, leaving 12 bases not matched to a gene. CDR3 amino acids: CASSPPGLGTGEQYF. The CDR3 coding sequence is TGTGCCAGCAGCCCGCCGGGACTAGGAACGGGCGAGCAGTACTTC.

The chain combines TRBV14 with TRBJ2-1; 7 bases agree with TRBD1. The germline gives CDR1 SGHDN, CDR2 FVKESK. The ends lost 5 bases at V and 10 bases at J; junction bases unmatched: 11. The CDR3 loop spans 14 amino acids. The CDR3 spells CASSKSRDSGEQFF. CDR3 coding DNA: TGTGCCAGCAGCAAGTCCCGGGACAGCGGAGAGCAGTTCTTC.

As regards this clonotype: A much larger clonotype is one base distant, so this may be a read error. This chain joins TRBV7-3 and TRBJ1-1; D perhaps matches TRBD1 (5 bases). The CDR3 covers 13 residues. Germline lookup yields CDR1 SGHTA and CDR2 FQGTGA. Here the CDR3 reads CSSSPGTNTEAFF. CDR3 sequence (DNA): TGTTCCAGCAGCCCAGGGACGAACACTGAAGCTTTCTTT.

The rearrangement links TRBV27 to TRBJ2-7; no firm D call. Deletions cut 6 bases from V and 7 bases from J, with 13 bases between. This CDR3 has 12 residues. Looked up from germline, CDR1 is MNHEY and CDR2 is SMNVEV (reference sequence). The CDR3 protein is CASRYLWGEQYF. As DNA, the CDR3 is TGTGCCAGCAGATACCTCTGGGGAGAGCAGTACTTC.

This chain joins TRBV27 and TRBJ2-6; 7 bases agree with TRBD2. The length of the CDR3 is 15 residues. In germline, CDR1 is MNHEY, CDR2 SMNVEV (reference sequence). Trimming at V came to 10 bases and at J to 1 base, leaving 7 bases not matched to a gene. This CDR3 is CATISGGSGANVLTF. CDR3 in DNA: TGTGCCACCATCTCCGGGGGGTCTGGGGCCAACGTCCTGACTTTC. Filled out from reference TRBV27 and TRBJ2-6, the complete variable domain reads EAQVTQNPRYLITVTGKKLTVTCSQNMNHEYMSWYRQDPGLGLRQIYYSMNVEVTDKGDVPEGYKVSRKEKRNFPLILESPSPNQTSLYFCATISGGSGANVLTFGAGSRLTVL.

CDR3 region: CASSSQGQGAHQPQHF. The DNA for the CDR3 is TGTGCCAGCAGCAGCCAGGGACAGGGGGCCCATCAGCCCCAGCATTTT. The genes are TRBV28 and TRBJ1-5; 12 bases align to TRBD1. Germline CDR1 and CDR2: MDHEN and SYDVKM. The J segment lost 5 bases and the V segment lost 6 bases, leaving 8 bases of the junction unmatched. CDR3 length equals 16 residues.

This clonotype was recorded only once. The chain uses TRBV7-6 and TRBJ1-5; D call uncertain. Deletions cut 5 bases from V and 9 bases from J, with 17 bases between. The CDR3 loop spans 14 amino acids. The germline V gene encodes CDR1 SGHVS and CDR2 FNYEAQ. The CDR3 DNA follows: TGTGCCAGCAGCGCTATTTCAGGTGTTGGGCCCCAGCATTTT. Translating it yields CASSAISGVGPQHF.

The V call is TRBV7-8, the J call TRBJ2-7, with D possibly being TRBD1 or TRBD2 (5 bases each). Trimming cost V 8 bases and J 4 bases, with 21 bases left between them. This CDR3 contains 15 residues. Germline CDR1 is SGHVS and CDR2 is FQNEAQ. This CDR3 reads CASGLRDGALYEQYF. In nucleotides, the CDR3 is TGTGCCAGCGGCCTACGGGACGGGGCGTTGTACGAGCAGTACTTC.

The V call is TRBV19, the J call TRBJ1-1; TRBD1 is a possible D gene (6 bases). The V end was cut by 9 bases, the J end by 7 bases, with 18 bases between. The CDR3 loop spans 13 amino acids. The germline CDR1 and CDR2 sequences are LNHDA and SQIVND (reference sequence). The CDR3 region is CASRLRRTDEAFF. The DNA of the CDR3 is TGTGCCAGCCGCCTTCGAAGGACAGATGAAGCTTTCTTT.

This chain joins TRBV6-2 or TRBV6-3 and TRBJ1-5, with unresolved D. V dropped 6 bases and J dropped 5 bases, with 8 bases sitting between them. The CDR3 runs to 12 residues. CDR1 is MNHEY and CDR2 is SVGEGT in the germline V gene. CDR3 DNA: TGTGCCAGCAGCTACAGACATCAGCCCCAGCATTTT. Translating gives CASSYRHQPQHF.

This rearrangement joins TRBV12-3 or TRBV12-4 to TRBJ1-6, with 9 bases aligning to TRBD1. This CDR3 has 14 amino acids. V was clipped by 4 bases and J by 10 bases; unmatched bases: 5. Here the CDR3 DNA reads TGTGCCAGCAGTTGGCGACAGGGGGAATCACCCCTCCACTTT. As protein: CASSWRQGESPLHF.

J is TRBJ2-7 and V is TRBV12-3 or TRBV12-4, with D perhaps matching TRBD1 (6 bases). The CDR3 sequence is 15 residues long. The germline V and J ends were trimmed by 5 bases and 4 bases, with 18 bases remaining between them. DNA for the CDR3: TGTGCCAGCAGTCGATCCGGGACAATGAAATACGAGCAGTACTTC. Protein sequence: CASSRSGTMKYEQYF.

This clonotype was seen more than once but under ten times. The J gene is TRBJ1-1, the V gene TRBV15; D remains unclear. CDR3 length: 16 amino acids. Between the trimmed V and J ends, which lost 0 bases and 2 bases, there was a span of 13 bases. Germline V gene sequence: CDR1 LNHNV, CDR2 YYDKDF (reference sequence). The CDR3 nucleotides are TGTGCCACCAGCAGAGATGAATCCTTGGGTAACACTGAAGCTTTCTTT. Its translation is CATSRDESLGNTEAFF.

A few counts support this clonotype. This rearrangement joins TRBV7-6 to TRBJ2-2; TRBD2 is a possible D gene (6 bases). The CDR3 covers 16 residues. From germline, CDR1 is SGHVS and CDR2 FNYEAQ. The V end lost 5 bases, the J end lost 11 bases, and 24 bases lay between the germline ends. The CDR3 DNA reads TGTGCCAGCAGCAGCGGGCCACACAGCCCCCGGTCAGAGCTGTTTTTT. Amino acid sequence: CASSSGPHSPRSELFF. Full variable domain (missing parts from reference TRBV7-6 and TRBJ2-2): GAGVSQSPRYKVTKRGQDVALRCDPISGHVSLYWYRQALGQGPEFLTYFNYEAQQDKSGLPNDRFSAERPEGSISTLTIQRTEQRDSAMYRCASSSGPHSPRSELFFGEGSRLTVL.

The chain employs TRBV24-1 and TRBJ2-5; TRBD1 aligns across 9 bases. The CDR3 is 17 amino acids. Trimming removed 3 bases from V and 5 bases from J; junction bases left unmatched: 12. Germline CDR1 KGHDR, CDR2 SFDVKD. The CDR3 DNA sequence: TGTGCCACCAGTGATCCCGCCGGGACAGGGTTAGGGGAGACCCAGTACTTC. It translates to CATSDPAGTGLGETQYF.

This clonotype turned up a few times. This chain links TRBV7-9 with TRBJ1-2, with D perhaps TRBD1 (6 bases). Germline assignment: CDR1 SEHNR and CDR2 FQNEAQ (reference sequence). Trimming left V 5 bases short and J 2 bases short, with 18 bases between. The CDR3 is made up of 16 amino acids. The CDR3 reads CASSPGWTEMNYGYTF. The DNA for the CDR3 is TGTGCCAGCAGCCCTGGCTGGACAGAGATGAACTATGGCTACACCTTC.

The gene calls are TRBV29-1 and TRBJ2-1, with 8 bases fitting TRBD1. In germline, CDR1 is SQVTM, CDR2 ANQGSEA. V was pared by 7 bases and J by 4 bases, with 9 bases of the junction left unmatched. This CDR3 comprises 14 residues. The CDR3 sequence: CSAKYRGTYNEQFF. CDR3 sequence (DNA): TGCAGCGCTAAATACAGGGGGACATACAATGAGCAGTTCTTC.

Worth noting for this clonotype: This could be a read error, since a much larger clone is one nucleotide away. J is TRBJ2-5 and V is TRBV7-7; D not certain. Looked up from germline, CDR1 is SSHAT and CDR2 is FNYEAQ (reference sequence). The CDR3 extends over 16 amino acids. The CDR3 reads CGSSVSSRLPKETQYF. The CDR3 DNA follows: TGTGGCAGCAGCGTCAGTTCTCGACTCCCGAAAGAGACCCAGTACTTC.